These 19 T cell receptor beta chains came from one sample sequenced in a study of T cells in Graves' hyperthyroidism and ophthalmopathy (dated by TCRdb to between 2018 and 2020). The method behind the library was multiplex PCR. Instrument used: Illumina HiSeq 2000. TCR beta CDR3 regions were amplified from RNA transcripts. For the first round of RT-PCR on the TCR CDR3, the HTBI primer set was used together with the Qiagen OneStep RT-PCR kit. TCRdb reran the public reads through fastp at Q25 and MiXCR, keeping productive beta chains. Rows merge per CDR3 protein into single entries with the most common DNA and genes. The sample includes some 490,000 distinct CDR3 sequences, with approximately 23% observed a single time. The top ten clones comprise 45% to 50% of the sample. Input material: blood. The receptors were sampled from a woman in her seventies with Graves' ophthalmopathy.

CDR3 coding DNA: TGCGCCAGCAGCCCCGGACAGGGGGCGGGCTATGGCTACACCTTC. Protein product: CASSPGQGAGYGYTF. The V call is TRBV5-1, the J call TRBJ1-2, with TRBD1 identical over 11 bases. Germline V gene data show CDR1 as SGHRS and CDR2 as YFSETQ. After removal of 4 bases from V and 4 bases from J, the junction contained 6 bases not matched to a gene. The CDR3 contains 15 residues.

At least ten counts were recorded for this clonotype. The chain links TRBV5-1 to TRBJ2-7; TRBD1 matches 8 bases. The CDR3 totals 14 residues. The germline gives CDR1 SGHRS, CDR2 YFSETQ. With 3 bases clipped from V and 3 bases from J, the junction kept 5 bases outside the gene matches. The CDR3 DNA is TGCGCCAGCAGCTCTGGACAGGGTAACTACGAGCAGTACTTC. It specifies CASSSGQGNYEQYF.

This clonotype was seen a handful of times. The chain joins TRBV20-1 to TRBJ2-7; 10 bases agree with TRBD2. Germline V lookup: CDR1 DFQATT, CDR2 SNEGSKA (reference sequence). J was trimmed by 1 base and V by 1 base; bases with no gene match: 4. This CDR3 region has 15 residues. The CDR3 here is CSARALAGASYEQYF. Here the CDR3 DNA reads TGCAGTGCTAGAGCCCTAGCGGGAGCGTCCTACGAGCAGTACTTC.

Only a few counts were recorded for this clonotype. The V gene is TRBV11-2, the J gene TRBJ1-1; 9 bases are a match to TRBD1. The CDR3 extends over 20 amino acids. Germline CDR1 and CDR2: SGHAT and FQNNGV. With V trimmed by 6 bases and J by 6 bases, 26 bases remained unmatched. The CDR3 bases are TGTGCCAGCAGGCCCCGTCCCCGGGACAGGGAGTACCCCGGGACCGCTGAAGCTTTCTTT. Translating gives CASRPRPRDREYPGTAEAFF.

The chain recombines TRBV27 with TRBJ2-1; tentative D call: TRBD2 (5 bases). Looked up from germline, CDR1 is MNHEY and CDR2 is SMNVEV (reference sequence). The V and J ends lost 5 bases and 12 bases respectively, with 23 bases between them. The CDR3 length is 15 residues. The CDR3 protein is CASSPRGRPLVGQFF. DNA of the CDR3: TGTGCCAGCAGTCCACGGGGTCGCCCCCTCGTGGGGCAGTTCTTC.

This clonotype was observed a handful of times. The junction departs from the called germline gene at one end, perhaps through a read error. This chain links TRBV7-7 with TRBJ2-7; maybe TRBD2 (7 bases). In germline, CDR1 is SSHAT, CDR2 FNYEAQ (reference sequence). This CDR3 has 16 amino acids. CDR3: CASSPFGEGGSYEQYF. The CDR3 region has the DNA TGTGCTAGCAGCCCCTTTGGGGAGGGGGGCTCCTACGAGCAGTACTTC.

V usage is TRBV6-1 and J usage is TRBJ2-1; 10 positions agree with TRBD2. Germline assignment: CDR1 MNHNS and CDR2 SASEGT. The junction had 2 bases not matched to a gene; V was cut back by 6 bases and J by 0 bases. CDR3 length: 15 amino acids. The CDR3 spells CASRVAGGSYNEQFF. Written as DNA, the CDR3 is TGTGCCAGCAGGGTAGCGGGAGGCTCCTACAATGAGCAGTTCTTC.

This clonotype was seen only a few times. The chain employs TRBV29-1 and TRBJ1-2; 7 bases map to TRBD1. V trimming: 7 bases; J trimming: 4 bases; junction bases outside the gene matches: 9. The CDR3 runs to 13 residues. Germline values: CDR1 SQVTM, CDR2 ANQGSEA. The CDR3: CSAAQRDSYGYTF. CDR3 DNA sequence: TGCAGCGCCGCCCAGCGGGACAGCTATGGCTACACCTTC.

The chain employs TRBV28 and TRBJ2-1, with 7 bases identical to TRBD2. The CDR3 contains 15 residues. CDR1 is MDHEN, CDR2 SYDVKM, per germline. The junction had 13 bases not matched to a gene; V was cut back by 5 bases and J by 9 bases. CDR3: CASSPAWAGVREQFF. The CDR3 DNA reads TGTGCCAGCAGTCCGGCATGGGCGGGAGTACGTGAGCAGTTCTTC.

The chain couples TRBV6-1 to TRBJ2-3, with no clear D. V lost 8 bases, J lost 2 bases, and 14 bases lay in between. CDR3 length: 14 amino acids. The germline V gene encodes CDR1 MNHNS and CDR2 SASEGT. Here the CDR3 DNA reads TGTGCCAGCCGTCCCCCCAGTCACACAGATACGCAGTATTTT. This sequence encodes CASRPPSHTDTQYF.

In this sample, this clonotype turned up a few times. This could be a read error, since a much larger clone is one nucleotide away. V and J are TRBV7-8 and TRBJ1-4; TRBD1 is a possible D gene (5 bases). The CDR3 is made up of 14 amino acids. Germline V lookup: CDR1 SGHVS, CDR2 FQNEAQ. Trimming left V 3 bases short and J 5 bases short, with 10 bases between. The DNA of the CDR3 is TGTGCCAGCAGCTTGGGACCGCGAAATGAAAAACTGTTTTTT. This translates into CASSLGPRNEKLFF.

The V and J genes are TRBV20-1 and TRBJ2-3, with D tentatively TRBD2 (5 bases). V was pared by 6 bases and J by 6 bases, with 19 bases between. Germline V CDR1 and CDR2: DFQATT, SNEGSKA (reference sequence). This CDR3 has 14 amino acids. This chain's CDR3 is CSARSGGGWDTQYF. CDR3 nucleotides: TGCAGTGCAAGAAGCGGAGGCGGCTGGGATACGCAGTATTTT.

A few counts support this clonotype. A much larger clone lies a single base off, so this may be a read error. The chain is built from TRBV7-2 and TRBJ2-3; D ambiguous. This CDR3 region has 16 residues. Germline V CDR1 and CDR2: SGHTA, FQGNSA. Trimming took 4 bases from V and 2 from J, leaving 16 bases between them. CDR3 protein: CASSSPPGRPTDTQYF. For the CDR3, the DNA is TGTGCCAGCAGCTCTCCCCCCGGACGGCCCACAGATACGCAGTATTTT.

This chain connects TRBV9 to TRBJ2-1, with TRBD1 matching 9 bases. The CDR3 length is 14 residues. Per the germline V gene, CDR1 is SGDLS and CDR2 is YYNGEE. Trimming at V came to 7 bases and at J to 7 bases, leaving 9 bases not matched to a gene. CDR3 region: CASGPGQGLNEQFF. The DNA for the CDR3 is TGTGCCAGCGGACCGGGACAGGGTCTTAATGAGCAGTTCTTC.

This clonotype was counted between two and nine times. CDR3 sequence: CASTAQSDTEAFF. In nucleotides, the CDR3 is TGTGCCAGCACCGCTCAGAGTGACACTGAAGCTTTCTTT. The chain couples TRBV6-1 to TRBJ1-1; D gene uncertain. The germline V gene has CDR1 MNHNS and CDR2 SASEGT. This CDR3 has 13 amino acids. The V and J ends lost 7 bases and 3 bases respectively, with 12 bases between them.

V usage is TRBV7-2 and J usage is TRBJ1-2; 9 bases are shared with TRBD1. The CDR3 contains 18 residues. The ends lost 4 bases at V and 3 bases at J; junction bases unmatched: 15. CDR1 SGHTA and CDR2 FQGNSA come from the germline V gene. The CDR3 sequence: CASSSAGTGPKPHYGYTF. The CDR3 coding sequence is TGTGCCAGCAGCTCAGCCGGGACAGGGCCAAAACCACACTATGGCTACACCTTC.

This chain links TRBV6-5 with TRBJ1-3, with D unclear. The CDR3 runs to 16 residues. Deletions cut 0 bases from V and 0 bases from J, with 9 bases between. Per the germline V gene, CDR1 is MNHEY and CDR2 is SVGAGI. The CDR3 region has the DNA TGTGCCAGCAGTTACTCGAGAGGCTACTCTGGAAACACCATATATTTT. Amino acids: CASSYSRGYSGNTIYF.

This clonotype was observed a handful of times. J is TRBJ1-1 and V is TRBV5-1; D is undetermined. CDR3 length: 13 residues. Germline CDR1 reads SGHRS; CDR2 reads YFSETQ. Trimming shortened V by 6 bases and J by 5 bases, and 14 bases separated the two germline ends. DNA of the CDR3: TGCGCCAGCACCCTCGACTCGGATACTGAAGCTTTCTTT. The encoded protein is CASTLDSDTEAFF.

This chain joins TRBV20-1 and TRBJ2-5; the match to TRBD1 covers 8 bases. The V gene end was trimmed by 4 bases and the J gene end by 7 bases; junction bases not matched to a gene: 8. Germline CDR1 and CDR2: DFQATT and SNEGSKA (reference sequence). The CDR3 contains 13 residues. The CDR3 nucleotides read TGCAGTGCTACCCAGGGGGCTGGCGGGACCCAGTACTTC. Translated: CSATQGAGGTQYF.